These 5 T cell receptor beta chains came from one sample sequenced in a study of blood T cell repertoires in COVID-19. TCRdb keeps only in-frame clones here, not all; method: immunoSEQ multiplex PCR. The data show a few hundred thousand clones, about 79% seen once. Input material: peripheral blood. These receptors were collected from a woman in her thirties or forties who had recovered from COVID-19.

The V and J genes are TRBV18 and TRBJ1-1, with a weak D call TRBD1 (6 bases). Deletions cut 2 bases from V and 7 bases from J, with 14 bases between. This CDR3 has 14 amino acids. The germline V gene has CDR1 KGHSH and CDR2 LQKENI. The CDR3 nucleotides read TGTGCCAGCTCACCATTCAGGGGAGGGAGTGAAGCTTTCTTT. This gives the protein CASSPFRGGSEAFF.

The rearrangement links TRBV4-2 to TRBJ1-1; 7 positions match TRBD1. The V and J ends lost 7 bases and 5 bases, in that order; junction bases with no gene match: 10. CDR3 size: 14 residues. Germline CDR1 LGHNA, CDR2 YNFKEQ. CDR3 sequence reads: CASILHRGETEAFF. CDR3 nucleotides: TGTGCCAGCATTCTCCACAGGGGCGAGACTGAAGCTTTCTTT.

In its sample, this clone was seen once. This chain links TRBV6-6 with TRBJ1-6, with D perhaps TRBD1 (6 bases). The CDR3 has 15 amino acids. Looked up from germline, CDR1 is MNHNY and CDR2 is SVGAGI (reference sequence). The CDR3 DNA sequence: TGTGCTTCTAACGGGGACATCTCCTATAATTCACCCCTCCACTTT. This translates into CASNGDISYNSPLHF.

The CDR3 bases are TGTGCCAGCAGTTACCGCGGGCGGGGGATCCGTGAGCAGTTCTTC. Translation: CASSYRGRGIREQFF. This rearrangement joins TRBV6-5 to TRBJ2-1, with 7 bases matching TRBD2. This CDR3 is 15 amino acids long. The ends lost 2 bases at V and 9 bases at J; junction bases unmatched: 10. The germline gives CDR1 MNHEY, CDR2 SVGAGI.

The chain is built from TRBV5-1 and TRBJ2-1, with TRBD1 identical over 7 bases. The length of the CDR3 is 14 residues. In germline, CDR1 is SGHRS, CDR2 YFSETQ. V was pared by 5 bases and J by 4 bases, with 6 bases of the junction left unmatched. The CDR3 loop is CASSSGTEYNEQFF. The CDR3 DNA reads TGCGCCAGCAGTTCCGGGACAGAGTACAATGAGCAGTTCTTC.